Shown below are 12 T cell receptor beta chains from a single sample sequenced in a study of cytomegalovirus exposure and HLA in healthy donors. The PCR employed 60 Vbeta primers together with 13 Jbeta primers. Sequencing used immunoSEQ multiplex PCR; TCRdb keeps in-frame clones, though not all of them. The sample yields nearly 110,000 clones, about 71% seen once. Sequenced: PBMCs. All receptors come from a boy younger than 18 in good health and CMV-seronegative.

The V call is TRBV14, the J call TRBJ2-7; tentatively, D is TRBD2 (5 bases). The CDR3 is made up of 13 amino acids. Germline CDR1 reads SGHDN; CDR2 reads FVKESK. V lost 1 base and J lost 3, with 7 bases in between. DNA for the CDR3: TGTGCCAGCAGCCAAGGGACTTTCTACGAGCAGTACTTC. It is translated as CASSQGTFYEQYF.

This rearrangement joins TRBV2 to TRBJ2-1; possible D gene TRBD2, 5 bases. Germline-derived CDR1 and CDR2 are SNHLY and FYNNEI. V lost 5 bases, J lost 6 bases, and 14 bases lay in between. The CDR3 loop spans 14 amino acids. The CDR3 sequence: CASSSLASSNEQFF. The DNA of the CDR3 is TGTGCCAGCAGTTCGCTAGCATCGAGCAATGAGCAGTTCTTC.

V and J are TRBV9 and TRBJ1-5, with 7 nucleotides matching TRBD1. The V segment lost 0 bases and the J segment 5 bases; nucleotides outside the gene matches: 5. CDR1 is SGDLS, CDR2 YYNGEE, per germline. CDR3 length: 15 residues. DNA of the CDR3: TGTGCCAGCAGCGTAGAGGGACAGCCTTATCAGCCCCAGCATTTT. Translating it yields CASSVEGQPYQPQHF.

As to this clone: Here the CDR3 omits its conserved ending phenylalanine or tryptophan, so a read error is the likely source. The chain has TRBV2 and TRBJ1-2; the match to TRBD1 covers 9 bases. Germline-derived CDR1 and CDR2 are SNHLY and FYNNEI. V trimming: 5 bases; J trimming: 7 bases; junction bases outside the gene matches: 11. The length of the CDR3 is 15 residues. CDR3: CASSPSGTGIAGYTL. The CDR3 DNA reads TGTGCCAGCAGTCCCTCCGGGACAGGGATCGCTGGCTACACCCTC.

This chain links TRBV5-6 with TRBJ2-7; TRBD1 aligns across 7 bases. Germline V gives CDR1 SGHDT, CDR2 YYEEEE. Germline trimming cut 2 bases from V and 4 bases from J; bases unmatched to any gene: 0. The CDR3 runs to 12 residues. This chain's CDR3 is CASSLQGYEQYF. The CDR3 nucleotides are TGTGCCAGCAGCTTACAGGGGTACGAGCAGTACTTC.

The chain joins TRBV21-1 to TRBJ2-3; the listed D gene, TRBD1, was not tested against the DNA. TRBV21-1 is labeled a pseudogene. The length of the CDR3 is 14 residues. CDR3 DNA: TGTGCCAGCAGCCGACAGGCGTGCACAGATACGCAGTATTTT. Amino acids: CASSRQACTDTQYF.

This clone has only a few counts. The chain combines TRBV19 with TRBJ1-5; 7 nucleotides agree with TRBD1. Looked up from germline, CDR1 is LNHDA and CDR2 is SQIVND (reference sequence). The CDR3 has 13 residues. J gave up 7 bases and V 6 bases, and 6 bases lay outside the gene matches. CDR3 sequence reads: CASSDRERQPQHF. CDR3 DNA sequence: TGTGCCAGTAGCGACAGGGAGCGACAGCCCCAGCATTTT.

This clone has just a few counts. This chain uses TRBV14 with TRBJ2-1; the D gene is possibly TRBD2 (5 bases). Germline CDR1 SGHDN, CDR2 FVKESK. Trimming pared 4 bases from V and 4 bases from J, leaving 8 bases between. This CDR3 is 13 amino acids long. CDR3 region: CASSLDSYNEQFF. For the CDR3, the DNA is TGTGCCAGCAGCCTGGACTCATACAATGAGCAGTTCTTC.

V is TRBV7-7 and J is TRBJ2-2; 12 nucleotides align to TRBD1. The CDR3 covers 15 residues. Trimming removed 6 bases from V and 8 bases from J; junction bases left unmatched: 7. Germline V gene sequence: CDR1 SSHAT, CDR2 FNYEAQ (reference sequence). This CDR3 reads CASRMVGQGAGELFF. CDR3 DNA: TGTGCCAGCAGAATGGTGGGACAGGGGGCTGGGGAGCTGTTTTTT.

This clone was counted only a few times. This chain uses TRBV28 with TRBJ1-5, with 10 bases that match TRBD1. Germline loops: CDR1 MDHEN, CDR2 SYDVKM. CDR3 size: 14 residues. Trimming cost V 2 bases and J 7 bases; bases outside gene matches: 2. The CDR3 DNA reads TGTGCCAGCAGTTTAGGGACAGGGGACCAGCCCCAGCATTTT. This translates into CASSLGTGDQPQHF.

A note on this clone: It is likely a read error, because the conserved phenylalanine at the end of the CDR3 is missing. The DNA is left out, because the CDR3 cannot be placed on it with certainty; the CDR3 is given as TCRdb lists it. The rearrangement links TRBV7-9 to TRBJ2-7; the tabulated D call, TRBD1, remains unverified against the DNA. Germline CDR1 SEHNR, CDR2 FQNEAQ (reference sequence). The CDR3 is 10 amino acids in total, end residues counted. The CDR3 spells CASSPVRTVI.

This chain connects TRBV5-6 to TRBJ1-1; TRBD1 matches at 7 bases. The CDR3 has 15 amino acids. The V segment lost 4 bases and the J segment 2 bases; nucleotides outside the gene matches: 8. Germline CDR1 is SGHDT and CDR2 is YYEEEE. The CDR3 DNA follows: TGTGCCAGCAGCGCCCTCGGGACAGCTAACACTGAAGCTTTCTTT. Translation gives CASSALGTANTEAFF.